Below, 20 T cell receptor beta chains from the same sample are listed, as sequenced in a study of PD-1 blockade in classical Hodgkin lymphoma. Method: immunoSEQ multiplex PCR; TCRdb's copy keeps in-frame clones and lacks some. Counted here are roughly 90,000 clones, about four fifths occurring once; the ten biggest clones make up 15% to 20%. Each of the patients experienced relapse following autologous stem cell transplantation, and their brentuximab vedotin exposure differed. The sample consisted of peripheral blood mononuclear cells (PBMCs), taken before the second cycle of nivolumab. All receptors come from a human donor with classical Hodgkin lymphoma.

The chain has TRBV5-4 and TRBJ2-1, with D perhaps matching TRBD2 (6 bases). Germline assignment: CDR1 SGHNT and CDR2 YYREEE (reference sequence). The CDR3 consists of 16 residues. V was trimmed by 0 bases and J by 6 bases, leaving 16 bases between them. CDR3 DNA: TGTGCCAGCAGCTTGGCTGGGAGGCGGACGGTCAATGAGCAGTTCTTC. It encodes CASSLAGRRTVNEQFF.

The V gene is TRBV9, the J gene TRBJ2-2, with D unresolved. Between the trimmed V and J ends, which lost 1 base and 7 bases, there was a span of 5 bases. The CDR3 is 12 amino acids. CDR1 and CDR2 from the germline V gene are SGDLS and YYNGEE. CDR3 loop: CASSVQHGELFF. In nucleotides, the CDR3 is TGTGCCAGCAGCGTACAGCACGGGGAGCTGTTTTTT.

This rearrangement joins TRBV6-5 to TRBJ2-3; 7 bases line up with TRBD2. Trimming removed 8 bases from V and 2 bases from J; junction bases left unmatched: 10. CDR3 length equals 15 residues. Germline V CDR1 and CDR2: MNHEY, SVGAGI. In nucleotides, the CDR3 is TGTGCCAGCTGGACTAGAGGTCTGGCCACAGATACGCAGTATTTT. Amino acids: CASWTRGLATDTQYF.

The chain joins TRBV7-2 to TRBJ2-7, with D unclear. The CDR3 totals 15 residues. Trimming left V 4 bases short and J 1 base short, with 14 bases between. Germline V lookup: CDR1 SGHTA, CDR2 FQGNSA. The CDR3: CASSSESRVSYEQYF. DNA for the CDR3: TGTGCCAGCAGCTCAGAAAGCCGGGTATCCTACGAGCAGTACTTC.

This rearrangement joins TRBV10-3 to TRBJ2-7; D is uncertain. The CDR3 runs to 14 residues. Germline CDR1 reads ENHRY; CDR2 reads SYGVKD. Deletions cut 0 bases from V and 2 bases from J, with 8 bases between. The CDR3 reads CAISESGKPYEQYF. In DNA, the CDR3 is TGTGCCATCAGTGAGTCAGGGAAACCCTACGAGCAGTACTTC.

The rearrangement links TRBV6-5 to TRBJ2-7; TRBD2 matches at 7 bases. The CDR3 runs 14 residues. V lost 4 bases, J lost 5 bases, and 8 bases stayed unmatched. Germline lookup yields CDR1 MNHEY and CDR2 SVGAGI. Here the CDR3 DNA reads TGTGCCAGCAGTTCCCCTACCCGGGGGGACGAGCAGTACTTC. This sequence encodes CASSSPTRGDEQYF.

The V and J genes are TRBV5-1 and TRBJ1-1; D might be TRBD1 (6 bases). Germline loops: CDR1 SGHRS, CDR2 YFSETQ. This CDR3 contains 15 residues. The V end lost 9 bases, the J end lost 1 base, and 19 bases lay between the germline ends. CDR3 sequence (DNA): TGCGCCACCTCCCCGGGGGGCGCTCGGAACACTGAAGCTTTCTTT. The encoded protein is CATSPGGARNTEAFF.

The rearrangement joins TRBV7-2 to TRBJ1-2; no definite D call. This CDR3 has 14 amino acids. V was pared by 5 bases and J by 6 bases, with 16 bases between. Germline CDR1 reads SGHTA; CDR2 reads FQGNSA. The CDR3 DNA reads TGTGCCAGCAGCCCCTTAGGGTTGAGGGATGGCTACACCTTC. Protein product: CASSPLGLRDGYTF. The entire variable domain, with the rest obtained from reference TRBV7-2 and TRBJ1-2, is as follows: GAGVSQSPSNKVTEKGKDVELRCDPISGHTALYWYRQSLGQGLEFLIYFQGNSAPDKSGLPSDRFSAERTGGSVSTLTIQRTQQEDSAVYLCASSPLGLRDGYTFGSGTRLTVV.

This chain links TRBV7-9 with TRBJ1-4, with D possibly TRBD1 on 5 matching bases. The germline V gene has CDR1 SEHNR and CDR2 FQNEAQ (reference sequence). With 5 bases removed from V and 7 bases from J, the gap between germline ends came to 17 bases. CDR3 size: 15 residues. The CDR3 reads CASSEGRGISEKLFF. The CDR3 DNA is TGTGCCAGCAGCGAGGGGCGGGGCATAAGTGAAAAACTGTTTTTT.

The chain is built from TRBV2 and TRBJ2-3; TRBD2 might be the D (5 bases). CDR1 SNHLY and CDR2 FYNNEI come from the germline V gene. The CDR3 totals 15 residues. The V end lost 6 bases, the J end lost 1 base, and 14 bases lay between the germline ends. Here the CDR3 reads CASSQLSAGTDTQYF. The CDR3 DNA follows: TGTGCCAGCAGCCAGCTATCAGCGGGCACAGATACGCAGTATTTT.

The chain carries TRBV4-1 and TRBJ2-5; weak D call: TRBD2 (5 bases). Looked up from germline, CDR1 is MGHRA and CDR2 is YSYEKL. Trimming took off 3 bases at V and 5 bases at J, with 10 bases between the two ends. The CDR3 consists of 13 residues. This CDR3 is CASSQGPGETQYF. For the CDR3, the DNA is TGCGCCAGCAGCCAGGGTCCGGGGGAGACCCAGTACTTC.

The V and J genes are TRBV11-2 and TRBJ2-7; TRBD1 aligns across 8 bases. Germline trimming cut 1 base from V and 1 base from J; bases unmatched to any gene: 3. The CDR3 spans 15 residues. From germline, CDR1 is SGHAT and CDR2 FQNNGV. The DNA for the CDR3 is TGTGCCAGCAGCTTAGCTGGGACAGGATCCTACGAGCAGTACTTC. This codes for CASSLAGTGSYEQYF.

This clone has just a few counts. V gene TRBV19 combines with J gene TRBJ1-5, with 9 bases that match TRBD1. J lost 6 bases, V lost 5 bases, and 11 bases had no gene match. Germline V CDR1 and CDR2: LNHDA, SQIVND (reference sequence). CDR3 length: 16 residues. The CDR3 sequence is CASSPLDRGFGQPQHF. DNA for the CDR3: TGTGCCAGTAGTCCCCTGGACAGGGGATTCGGTCAGCCCCAGCATTTT.

This clone was observed a handful of times. The CDR3 region is CASSVLAGGGHNEQFF. CDR3 coding DNA: TGTGCCAGCAGCGTTCTAGCGGGAGGAGGCCACAATGAGCAGTTCTTC. The chain carries TRBV7-2 and TRBJ2-1; 11 bases align to TRBD2. V shed 5 bases, J shed 5 bases, and the junction held 8 bases outside the gene matches. Germline CDR1 reads SGHTA; CDR2 reads FQGNSA. This CDR3 has 16 amino acids.

The rearrangement links TRBV10-3 to TRBJ1-2, with 11 bases fitting TRBD1. This CDR3 comprises 14 residues. From germline, CDR1 is ENHRY and CDR2 SYGVKD. Trimming cost V 9 bases and J 3 bases; bases outside gene matches: 6. CDR3 sequence reads: CAIAGTGGDYGYTF. The DNA of the CDR3 is TGTGCCATAGCCGGGACAGGGGGTGACTATGGCTACACCTTC.

In its sample, this clone was seen a few times. The chain has TRBV9 and TRBJ2-3; TRBD2 agrees at 9 bases. The CDR3 is made up of 16 amino acids. The germline V gene has CDR1 SGDLS and CDR2 YYNGEE. Trimming at V came to 0 bases and at J to 5 bases, leaving 7 bases not matched to a gene. The CDR3, as DNA: TGTGCCAGCAGCGTAGAAGGTAGCGGGAGTGGAGATACGCAGTATTTT. Translation: CASSVEGSGSGDTQYF.

The chain links TRBV5-1 to TRBJ2-1; a weak D match, TRBD1 (6 bases). With 2 bases removed from V and 5 bases from J, the gap between germline ends came to 8 bases. CDR3 size: 13 residues. Germline assignment: CDR1 SGHRS and CDR2 YFSETQ. The CDR3 spells CASSFAGDNEQFF. The DNA of the CDR3 is TGCGCCAGCAGCTTCGCAGGGGACAATGAGCAGTTCTTC.

This clone was seen at least ten times. Other nucleotide sequences from this sample produce the same CDR3. This chain uses TRBV5-4 with TRBJ2-7; no clear D gene. Germline V gene sequence: CDR1 SGHNT, CDR2 YYREEE (reference sequence). The V end lost 2 bases, the J end lost 0 bases, and 9 bases lay between the germline ends. This CDR3 spans 14 amino acids. CDR3 protein: CASSFGTNSYEQYF. The CDR3 DNA reads as TGTGCCAGCAGCTTCGGTACAAACTCCTACGAGCAGTACTTC.

V and J are TRBV7-8 and TRBJ1-4; D ambiguous. The CDR3 is 15 residues long. The V end lost 1 base, the J end lost 5 bases, and 11 bases lay between the germline ends. CDR1 is SGHVS and CDR2 is FQNEAQ in the germline V gene. The CDR3 region has the DNA TGTGCCAGCAGCTTAGTCTTGGGAACGAATGAAAAACTGTTTTTT. This translates into CASSLVLGTNEKLFF.

CDR3 loop: CASSLGGAESDTQYF. The CDR3 nucleotides are TGTGCCAGCAGCTTGGGTGGAGCGGAATCAGATACGCAGTATTTT. The chain couples TRBV5-4 to TRBJ2-3; maybe TRBD2 (5 bases). Germline V lookup: CDR1 SGHNT, CDR2 YYREEE (reference sequence). The CDR3 covers 15 residues. With 0 bases removed from V and 4 bases from J, the gap between germline ends came to 12 bases.